This T cell receptor (beta chain) was retrieved from a study of blood T cell repertoires in COVID-19. Across the whole study: COVID-19 samples, acute and convalescent, were from the United States, Italy and Spain.

Comment on this clone: A much bigger clone sits one base away, suggesting this may be a read error.

Profiling relied on immunoSEQ multiplex PCR, and the TCRdb table lists in-frame clones only, not all of them. The table lists 230,000 or so clones, approximately 79% of them singletons, with 4.5% to 5.5% in the top ten. Trimming removed 4 bases from V and 2 bases from J, with 8 bases in between. The CDR3 totals 13 residues. Germline lookup yields CDR1 LGHDT and CDR2 YNNKEL (reference sequence). The sequencing input was peripheral blood. The rearrangement uses TRBV3-1 (or the pseudogene TRBV3-2) and TRBJ1-1; tentative D call: TRBD1 (6 bases). The TCR was taken from a human donor in a cohort sampled during active COVID-19. The CDR3 is CASSPGHNTEAFF. The CDR3 region has the DNA TGTGCCAGCAGCCCGGGACATAACACTGAAGCTTTCTTT.